The 25 T cell receptor beta chains reported below all come from one sample, sequenced in a study of T cells in Graves' hyperthyroidism and ophthalmopathy. From RNA transcripts, TCR beta CDR3 regions were amplified. A first-round RT-PCR of the TCR CDR3 used the HTBI primer set. MiXCR, run by TCRdb on the multiplex PCR reads, gives a single entry per CDR3 protein. The table lists 350,000 or so distinct CDR3 sequences, around a fifth of them singletons, with about 50% in the top ten. Specimen: blood. The receptors originated from a woman between 45 and 60 years old with Graves' hyperthyroidism.

This clonotype occurred many times. The chain joins TRBV7-9 to TRBJ1-1; D unclear. The V end lost 6 bases, the J end lost 6 bases, and 8 bases lay between the germline ends. Germline CDR1 reads SEHNR; CDR2 reads FQNEAQ (reference sequence). The CDR3 extends over 11 amino acids. DNA of the CDR3: TGTGCCAGCAGGAGAGCTTCTGAAGCTTTCTTT. Amino acid sequence: CASRRASEAFF. Filled out from reference TRBV7-9 and TRBJ1-1, the complete variable domain reads DTGVSQNPRHKITKRGQNVTFRCDPISEHNRLYWYRQTLGQGPEFLTYFQNEAQLEKSRLLSDRFSAERPKGSFSTLEIQRTEQGDSAMYLCASRRASEAFFGQGTRLTVV.

This clonotype was detected many times. This chain's CDR3 is CASSDYAQPQHF. The CDR3 coding sequence is TGTGCCAGCAGCGATTACGCTCAGCCCCAGCATTTT. This chain connects TRBV7-6 to TRBJ1-5; no definite D call. The CDR3 totals 12 residues. V lost 5 bases and J 6 bases, leaving 8 bases between the germline ends. Germline CDR1 and CDR2: SGHVS and FNYEAQ.

About this clonotype: It may be a read error: a sequence one base away is much more abundant. The chain uses TRBV2 and TRBJ1-1; D is unresolved. Between the trimmed V and J ends, which lost 11 bases and 4 bases, there was a span of 17 bases. Per the germline V gene, CDR1 is SNHLY and CDR2 is FYNNEI. This CDR3 region has 13 residues. In nucleotides, the CDR3 is TGTGCCCTCCGACAATCCGAGGGCACTGAAGCTTTCTTT. Residues: CALRQSEGTEAFF.

This chain joins TRBV3-1 and TRBJ1-4; D gene ambiguous. CDR1 is LGHDT, CDR2 YNNKEL, per germline (reference sequence). The CDR3 extends over 16 amino acids. V was pared by 2 bases and J by 0 bases, with 10 bases between. In DNA, the CDR3 is TGTGCCAGCAGCCAAAGCCATGAGGCAACTAATGAAAAACTGTTTTTT. This encodes CASSQSHEATNEKLFF.

This clonotype was observed at least ten times. The CDR3 coding sequence is TGTGCCAGCAGCGCCGGGACAGGTAGCTACAATGAGCAGTTCTTC. Translating it yields CASSAGTGSYNEQFF. This chain joins TRBV7-3 and TRBJ2-1, with 8 bases lining up with TRBD1. Trimming cost V 5 bases and J 3 bases; bases outside gene matches: 6. The CDR3 totals 15 residues. Germline CDR1 and CDR2: SGHTA and FQGTGA.

This clonotype showed up many times. CDR3 DNA sequence: TGCAGCGTGACAGGGGGCCCCTACGAGCAGTACTTC. It specifies CSVTGGPYEQYF. V and J are TRBV29-1 and TRBJ2-7; 10 bases agree with TRBD1. CDR1 is SQVTM and CDR2 is ANQGSEA in the germline V gene. The ends lost 6 bases at V and 2 bases at J; junction bases unmatched: 1. This CDR3 is built from 12 residues.

This clonotype was picked up a small number of times. The chain uses TRBV6-1 and TRBJ2-7; 7 bases are shared with TRBD1. The CDR3 extends over 16 amino acids. Germline trimming cut 0 bases from V and 3 bases from J; bases unmatched to any gene: 8. Germline CDR1 MNHNS, CDR2 SASEGT. The CDR3 protein is CASSEANRGPVYEQYF. As DNA, the CDR3 is TGTGCCAGCAGTGAAGCAAACAGGGGCCCCGTCTACGAGCAGTACTTC.

This clonotype was seen many times. CDR3 sequence reads: CASRFTGWNEQFF. The CDR3 DNA follows: TGTGCCAGCAGGTTCACAGGGTGGAATGAGCAGTTCTTC. This rearrangement joins TRBV28 to TRBJ2-1, with D perhaps matching TRBD1 (6 bases). Germline loops: CDR1 MDHEN, CDR2 SYDVKM. V shed 6 bases and J shed 7 bases, with 13 bases lying between them. The CDR3 runs to 13 residues.

This clonotype was counted a few times. The CDR3 DNA follows: TGTGCCAGCAGCTTAGGGCCAGAGGAGACCCAGTACTTC. Amino acid sequence: CASSLGPEETQYF. This chain links TRBV13 with TRBJ2-5, with D unresolved. The germline V and J ends were trimmed by 0 bases and 5 bases, with 7 bases remaining between them. This CDR3 comprises 13 residues. Germline CDR1 PRHDT, CDR2 FYEKMQ (reference sequence).

The sample holds many counts of this clonotype. The chain combines TRBV3-1 with TRBJ2-1; 9 nucleotides line up with TRBD2. The CDR3 has 17 residues. V trimming: 2 bases; J trimming: 5 bases; junction bases outside the gene matches: 10. Germline lookup yields CDR1 LGHDT and CDR2 YNNKEL (reference sequence). The CDR3 protein is CASSQTSPGLANNEQFF. CDR3 nucleotides: TGTGCCAGCAGCCAAACCTCCCCGGGACTAGCCAACAATGAGCAGTTCTTC.

This clonotype came up many times. The chain recombines TRBV10-3 with TRBJ2-1; D remains unclear. Per germline, CDR1 ENHRY and CDR2 SYGVKD. This CDR3 contains 11 residues. The V end was cut by 8 bases, the J end by 3 bases, with 5 bases between. CDR3 nucleotides: TGTGCCATCGACCGCTACAATGAGCAGTTCTTC. This codes for CAIDRYNEQFF.

The sample holds many counts of this clonotype. V usage is TRBV6-6 and J usage is TRBJ2-5, with D maybe TRBD1 (6 bases). V lost 2 bases, J lost 5 bases, and 12 bases lay in between. Per the germline V gene, CDR1 is MNHNY and CDR2 is SVGAGI (reference sequence). This CDR3 is built from 14 residues. The DNA of the CDR3 is TGTGCCAGCAGTTACCCCGGGACAACTGAGACCCAGTACTTC. As protein: CASSYPGTTETQYF.

This clonotype turned up a few times. Possible read error: a much larger clone is one base away. This rearrangement joins TRBV11-2 to TRBJ2-1; TRBD2 aligns across 14 bases. Germline assignment: CDR1 SGHAT and CDR2 FQNNGV. The CDR3 extends over 17 amino acids. For the CDR3, the DNA is TGTGCCAGCGGCTTAGGGGGACTAGCGGGGGCTTACAATGAGCAGTTCTTC. It is translated as CASGLGGLAGAYNEQFF.

V and J are TRBV9 and TRBJ2-1; D possibly corresponds to TRBD2 (6 bases). V lost 4 bases to trimming and J lost 6 bases, with 14 bases between them. The CDR3 loop spans 14 amino acids. Germline V gene lookup returns CDR1 SGDLS and CDR2 YYNGEE. The chain's CDR3 is CASSPRTIPNEQFF. The DNA of the CDR3 is TGTGCCAGCAGCCCCCGGACTATCCCCAATGAGCAGTTCTTC. Looking up the rest from reference TRBV9 and TRBJ2-1 gives the full variable domain: DSGVTQTPKHLITATGQRVTLRCSPRSGDLSVYWYQQSLDQGLQFLIQYYNGEERAKGNILERFSAQQFPDLHSELNLSSLELGDSALYFCASSPRTIPNEQFFGPGTRLTVL.

Remarks on this clonotype: This may be a read error, as it is one base from a much larger clone. V usage is TRBV3-1 and J usage is TRBJ2-1; TRBD2 matches at 11 bases. The germline gives CDR1 LGHDT, CDR2 YNNKEL (reference sequence). This CDR3 is built from 15 residues. CDR3 loop: CASNQNSGRADEQFF. The CDR3 nucleotides read TGTGCCAGCAACCAAAATAGCGGGAGGGCCGATGAGCAGTTCTTC.

This sequence joins TRBV20-1 and TRBJ1-6; weak D call: TRBD1 (6 bases). The CDR3 length is 17 residues. V was shortened by 0 bases and J by 5 bases, with 17 bases between the two germline ends. Germline assignment: CDR1 DFQATT and CDR2 SNEGSKA (reference sequence). CDR3 loop: CSARDRDTRTNNSPLHF. The CDR3 nucleotides read TGCAGTGCTAGAGATCGGGACACGAGAACAAATAATTCACCCCTCCACTTT.

This clonotype has ten or more counts. The rearrangement joins TRBV5-1 to TRBJ2-1, with D perhaps matching TRBD1 (6 bases). CDR1 is SGHRS, CDR2 YFSETQ, per germline. Trimming took off 1 base at V and 8 bases at J, with 13 bases between the two ends. The CDR3 is made up of 14 amino acids. The CDR3 region has the DNA TGCGCCAGCAGCTTGAAGTTACAGGGTGATGAGCAGTTCTTC. This sequence encodes CASSLKLQGDEQFF.

This clonotype was seen many times. The V call is TRBV7-8, the J call TRBJ2-2; 8 bases are a match to TRBD1. J lost 7 bases, V lost 5 bases, and 15 bases had no gene match. Germline-derived CDR1 and CDR2 are SGHVS and FQNEAQ. The CDR3 has 17 amino acids. The CDR3 region has the DNA TGTGCCAGCAGCCGCCAACCCGCGACAGGGGTGCACGGGGAGCTGTTTTTT. Its protein product is CASSRQPATGVHGELFF.

This clonotype showed up many times. V usage is TRBV28 and J usage is TRBJ1-6; the D gene is possibly TRBD1 (5 bases). The germline CDR1 and CDR2 sequences are MDHEN and SYDVKM. The germline V and J ends were trimmed by 8 bases and 7 bases, with 9 bases remaining between them. This CDR3 has 12 amino acids. DNA for the CDR3: TGTGCCAGCCGGGACGCGAATTCACCCCTCCACTTT. It encodes CASRDANSPLHF.

This clonotype was observed many times. The chain recombines TRBV27 with TRBJ2-3, with D possibly being TRBD1 (6 bases). V was trimmed by 3 bases and J by 1 base, leaving 17 bases between them. The germline gives CDR1 MNHEY, CDR2 SMNVEV (reference sequence). The length of the CDR3 is 17 residues. CDR3 nucleotide sequence: TGTGCCAGCAGTTTCGGGCTCCATCACAGGGGCACAGATACGCAGTATTTT. Protein product: CASSFGLHHRGTDTQYF.

This sequence joins TRBV20-1 and TRBJ1-6; the D gene is possibly TRBD1 (6 bases). CDR1 DFQATT and CDR2 SNEGSKA come from the germline V gene (reference sequence). The CDR3 totals 14 residues. Trimming took off 0 bases at V and 10 bases at J, with 13 bases between the two ends. The CDR3 nucleotides read TGCAGTGCTAGAGATCAGTCAGGGGCCTCACCCCTCCACTTT. Translation gives CSARDQSGASPLHF.

About this clonotype itself: Being one base from a much bigger clone, this may be a read error. Since the CDR3 does not end with the conserved phenylalanine or tryptophan, this likely comes from a read error. The chain has TRBV28 and TRBJ1-2, with D uncertain. The germline gives CDR1 MDHEN, CDR2 SYDVKM. CDR3 length equals 16 residues. The V end lost 1 base, the J end lost 8 bases, and 20 bases lay between the germline ends. The CDR3, as DNA: TGTGCCAGCAGTTTATCCCCCGACACGGGGAAAGGGGGCTACACCCTC. Protein sequence: CASSLSPDTGKGGYTL.

In its sample, this clonotype was seen many times. This rearrangement joins TRBV6-1 to TRBJ2-3; TRBD1 might be the D (6 bases). The CDR3 runs to 12 residues. V lost 4 bases and J 7 bases, leaving 9 bases between the germline ends. Germline values: CDR1 MNHNS, CDR2 SASEGT. The DNA of the CDR3 is TGTGCCAGCAGTGTGGACAGATATACGCAGTATTTT. This codes for CASSVDRYTQYF.

V gene TRBV30 combines with J gene TRBJ1-2; perhaps TRBD1 as D (6 bases). The CDR3 loop spans 15 amino acids. Trimming took 3 bases from V and 2 from J, leaving 16 bases between them. Looked up from germline, CDR1 is GTSNPN and CDR2 is SVGIG (reference sequence). In nucleotides, the CDR3 is TGTGCCTGGAGAAGCGCGGGGGCCTGGAACTATGGCTACACCTTC. Protein sequence: CAWRSAGAWNYGYTF.

The chain joins TRBV19 to TRBJ2-7, with D possibly being TRBD1 (6 bases). Germline values: CDR1 LNHDA, CDR2 SQIVND (reference sequence). This CDR3 has 14 residues. V lost 5 bases, J lost 3 bases, and 14 bases lay in between. CDR3 in DNA: TGTGCCAGTAGTCACCTGGACAGTGTCTACGAGCAGTACTTC. It encodes CASSHLDSVYEQYF.